These T cell receptor beta chains were read from a single sample in a study of control samples from healthy donors and cancer patients. Assay used: immunoSEQ multiplex PCR; TCRdb lists only in-frame clones, some missing. The table lists 150,000 to 200,000 clones, 94% of them singletons. Sequencing was done on a sample of blood. The receptor source for this set is a woman aged 18 to 35 in good health. CDR3s include the opening cysteine and the closing phenylalanine or tryptophan. A D gene is named only where the DNA matches it firmly. Size is omitted from some rows. Given values are once, few, many or a class for expanded clones.

j_call v_call clone_size d_call cdr3_nt cdr3_aa
TRBJ1-6 TRBV6-5 few NA TGTGCCAGCATACAAAAGGAGGAGCTCCACTTT CASIQKEELHF
TRBJ2-2 TRBV2 NA NA TGTGCCAGTTCCGAACTCTGGGACACCGGGGAGCTGTTTTTT CASSELWDTGELFF
TRBJ1-1 TRBV29-1 NA NA TGCAGCGTGGGGCGGCAGGACACTGAAGCTTTCTTT CSVGRQDTEAFF
TRBJ1-2 TRBV6-6 NA NA TGTGCCAGCAGTCCCCAGATTAAAAGACGGCTTAACTATGGCTACACCTTC CASSPQIKRRLNYGYTF
TRBJ1-2 TRBV10-3 NA NA TGTGCCATCAGTGAGATGGCAGGGTCTGGCCACACCTTC CAISEMAGSGHTF
TRBJ2-7 TRBV7-8 NA TRBD1 TGTGCCAGCGGGAGGACCGGGACAGGGCCCTCCTACGAGCAGTACTTC CASGRTGTGPSYEQYF
TRBJ2-7 TRBV5-6 NA NA TGTGCCAGCAGCTTCGGGGGTGTAGTCTACGAGCAGTACTTC CASSFGGVVYEQYF
TRBJ2-1 TRBV7-2 NA NA TGTGCCAGCAGGCGTACTCGGGATTACAATGAGCAGTTCTTC CASRRTRDYNEQFF
TRBJ1-5 TRBV6-6 NA NA TGTGCCAGCAGTTACTCCCCAGCGAATCAGCCCCAGCATTTT CASSYSPANQPQHF
TRBJ1-1 TRBV19 NA TRBD1 TGTGCCAGTAGTATAGGCGGGACAGCGAACACTGAAGCTTTCTTT CASSIGGTANTEAFF
TRBJ1-2 TRBV6-2/TRBV6-3 NA TRBD1 TGTGCCAGCAGTAAAAAGACAGGGGTAGGAGACTATGGCTACACCTTC CASSKKTGVGDYGYTF
TRBJ1-5 TRBV10-3 NA TRBD1 TGTGCCATCAGTGAAGGGGGCAAGCCCCAGCATTTT CAISEGGKPQHF
TRBJ1-2 TRBV6-2/TRBV6-3 NA NA TGTGCCAGCAGTTCTTCTTTAGGGGTCGACTTC CASSSSLGVDF
TRBJ2-7 TRBV4-2 NA TRBD2 TGTGCCAGCAGCGGACGGACTAGCGGGGCCTACGAGCAGTACTTC CASSGRTSGAYEQYF
TRBJ2-2 TRBV9 NA NA TGTGCCAGCAGCGGGCCCCGTAGCGGGAACACCGGGGAGCTGTTTTTT CASSGPRSGNTGELFF
TRBJ1-2 TRBV6-6 NA TRBD1 TGTGCCAGCAGCTCCGGACAGGGTTATGGCTACACCTTC CASSSGQGYGYTF
TRBJ2-2 TRBV7-9 NA NA TGTGCCAGCAGCTTAGTCCCACGGCAGATCTCCGGGGAGCTGTTTTTT CASSLVPRQISGELFF
TRBJ1-4 TRBV10-3 once NA TGTGCCATCAGTGAGTCCATGGCAGGGAGGAATGAAAAACTGTTTTTT CAISESMAGRNEKLFF
TRBJ1-6 TRBV19 NA NA TGTGCCAGTAGCAGTGGGGCCGCTAATTCACCCCTCCACTTT CASSSGAANSPLHF
TRBJ2-1 TRBV13 NA NA TGTGCCAGCAGCCTCGTAGGGGGACTAAATGAGCAGTTCTTC CASSLVGGLNEQFF
TRBJ2-2 TRBV27 NA TRBD2 TGTGCCAGCAGTTTAACTAGCGGGGGGGTTGGCGGGGAGCTGTTTTTT CASSLTSGGVGGELFF
TRBJ1-4 TRBV7-9 few NA TGTGCCAGCAGCTTAGTTGATGAAAAACTGTTTTTT CASSLVDEKLFF
TRBJ2-7 TRBV12-5 NA TRBD1 TGTGCTAGTGGTTTGGATTCCGGGACAGGGGACTACGAGCAGTACTTC CASGLDSGTGDYEQYF